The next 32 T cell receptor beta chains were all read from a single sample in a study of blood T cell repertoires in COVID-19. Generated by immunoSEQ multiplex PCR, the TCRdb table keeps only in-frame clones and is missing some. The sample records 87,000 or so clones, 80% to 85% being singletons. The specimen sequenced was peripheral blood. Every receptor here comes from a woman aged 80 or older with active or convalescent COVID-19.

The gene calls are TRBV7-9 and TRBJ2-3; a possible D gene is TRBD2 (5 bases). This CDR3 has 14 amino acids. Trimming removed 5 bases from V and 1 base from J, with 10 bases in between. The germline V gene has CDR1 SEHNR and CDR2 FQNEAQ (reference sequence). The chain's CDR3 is CASSNGLRTDTQYF. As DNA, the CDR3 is TGTGCCAGCAGCAACGGACTCCGCACAGATACGCAGTATTTT.

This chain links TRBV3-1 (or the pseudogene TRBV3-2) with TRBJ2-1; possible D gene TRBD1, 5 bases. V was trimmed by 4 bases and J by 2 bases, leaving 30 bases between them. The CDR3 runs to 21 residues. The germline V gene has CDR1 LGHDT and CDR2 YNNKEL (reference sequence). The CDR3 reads CASSPFQQIRSQPDTYNEQFF. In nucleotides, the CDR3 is TGTGCCAGCAGCCCATTTCAACAGATTAGGAGCCAACCGGACACCTACAATGAGCAGTTCTTC.

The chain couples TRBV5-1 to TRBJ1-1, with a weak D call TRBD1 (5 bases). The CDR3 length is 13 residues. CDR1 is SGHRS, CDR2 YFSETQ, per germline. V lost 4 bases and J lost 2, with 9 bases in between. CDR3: CASSVQDNTEAFF. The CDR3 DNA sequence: TGCGCCAGCAGCGTACAGGATAACACTGAAGCTTTCTTT.

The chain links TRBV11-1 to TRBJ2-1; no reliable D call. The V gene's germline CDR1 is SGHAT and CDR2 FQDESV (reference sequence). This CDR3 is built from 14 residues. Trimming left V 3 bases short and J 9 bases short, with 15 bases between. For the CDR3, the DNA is TGTGCCAGCAGCTTGGAGAGTTTTAGTGCTGAGCAGTTCTTC. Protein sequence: CASSLESFSAEQFF.

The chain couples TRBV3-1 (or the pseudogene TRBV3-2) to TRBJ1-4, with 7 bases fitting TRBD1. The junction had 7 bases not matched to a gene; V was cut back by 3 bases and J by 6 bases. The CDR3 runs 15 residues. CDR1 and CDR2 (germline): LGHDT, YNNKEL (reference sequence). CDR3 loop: CASSHYRDSYEKLFF. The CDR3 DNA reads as TGTGCCAGCAGCCACTACCGGGACAGCTATGAAAAACTGTTTTTT.

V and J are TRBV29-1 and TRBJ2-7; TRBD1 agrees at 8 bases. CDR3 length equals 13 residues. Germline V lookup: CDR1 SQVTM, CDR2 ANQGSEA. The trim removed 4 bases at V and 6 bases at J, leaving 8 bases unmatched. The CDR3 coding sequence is TGCAGCGTTGTCGAGGGCAGGGGGCGCGAGCAGTACTTC. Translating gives CSVVEGRGREQYF.

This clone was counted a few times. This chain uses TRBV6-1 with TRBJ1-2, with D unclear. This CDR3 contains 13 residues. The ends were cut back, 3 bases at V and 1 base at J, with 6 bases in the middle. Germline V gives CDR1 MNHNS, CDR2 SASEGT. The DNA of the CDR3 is TGTGCCAGCAGTGACAGGAATAACTATGGCTACACCTTC. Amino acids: CASSDRNNYGYTF.

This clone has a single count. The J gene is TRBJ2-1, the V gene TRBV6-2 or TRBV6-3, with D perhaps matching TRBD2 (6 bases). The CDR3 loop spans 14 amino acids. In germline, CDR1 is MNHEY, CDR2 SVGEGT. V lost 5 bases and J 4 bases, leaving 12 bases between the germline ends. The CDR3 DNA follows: TGTGCCAGCAGTGCCGGGACTGGATACAATGAGCAGTTCTTC. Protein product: CASSAGTGYNEQFF.

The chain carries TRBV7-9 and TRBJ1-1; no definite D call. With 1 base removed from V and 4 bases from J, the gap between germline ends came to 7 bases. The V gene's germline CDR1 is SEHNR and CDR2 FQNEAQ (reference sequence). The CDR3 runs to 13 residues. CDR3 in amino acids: CASSLVSGTEAFF. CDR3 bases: TGTGCCAGCAGCTTAGTATCCGGCACTGAAGCTTTCTTT.

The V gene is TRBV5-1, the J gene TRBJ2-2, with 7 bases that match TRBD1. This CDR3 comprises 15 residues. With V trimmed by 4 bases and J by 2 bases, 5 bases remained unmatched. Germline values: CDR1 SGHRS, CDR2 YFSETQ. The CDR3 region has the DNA TGCGCCAGCAGCCCAGGGACAGTTAACACCGGGGAGCTGTTTTTT. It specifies CASSPGTVNTGELFF.

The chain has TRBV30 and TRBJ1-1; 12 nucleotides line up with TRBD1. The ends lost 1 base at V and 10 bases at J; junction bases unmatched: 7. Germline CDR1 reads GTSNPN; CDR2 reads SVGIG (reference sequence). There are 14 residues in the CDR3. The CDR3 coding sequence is TGTGCCTGGAGTGGGGGACAGGGGGCGTCTGCAGCTTTCTTT. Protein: CAWSGGQGASAAFF.

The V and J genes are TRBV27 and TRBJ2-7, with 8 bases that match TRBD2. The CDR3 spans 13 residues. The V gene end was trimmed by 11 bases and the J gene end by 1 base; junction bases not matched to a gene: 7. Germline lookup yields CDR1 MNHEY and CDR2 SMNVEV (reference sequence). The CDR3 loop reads CASGGRPSYEQYF. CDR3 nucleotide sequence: TGTGCCTCGGGGGGGCGGCCTTCCTACGAGCAGTACTTC.

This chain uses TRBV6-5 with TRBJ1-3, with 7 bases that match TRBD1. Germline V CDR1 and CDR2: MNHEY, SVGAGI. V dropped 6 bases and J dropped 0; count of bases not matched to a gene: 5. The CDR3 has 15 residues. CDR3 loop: CASRGTAFSGNTIYF. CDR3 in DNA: TGTGCCAGCAGGGGGACAGCATTCTCTGGAAACACCATATATTTT.

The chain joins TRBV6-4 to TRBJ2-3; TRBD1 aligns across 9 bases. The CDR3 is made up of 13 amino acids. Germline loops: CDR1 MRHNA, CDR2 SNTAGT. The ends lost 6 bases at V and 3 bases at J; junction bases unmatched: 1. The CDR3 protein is CASSGQGTDTQYF. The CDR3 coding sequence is TGTGCCAGCAGCGGACAGGGGACAGATACGCAGTATTTT.

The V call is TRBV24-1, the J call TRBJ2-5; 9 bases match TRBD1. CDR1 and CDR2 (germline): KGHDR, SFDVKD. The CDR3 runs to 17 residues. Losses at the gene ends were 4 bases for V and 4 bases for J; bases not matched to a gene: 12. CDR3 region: CATSEPRDRGSLETQYF. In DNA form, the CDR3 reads TGTGCCACCAGTGAACCCCGAGACAGGGGGTCGCTAGAGACCCAGTACTTC.

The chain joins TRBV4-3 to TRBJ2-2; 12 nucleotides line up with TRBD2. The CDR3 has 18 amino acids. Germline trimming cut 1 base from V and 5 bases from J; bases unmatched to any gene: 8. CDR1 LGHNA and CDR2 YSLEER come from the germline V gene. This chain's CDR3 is CASSQALLLAGGTGELFF. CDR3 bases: TGCGCCAGCAGCCAAGCGCTACTACTAGCGGGAGGAACCGGGGAGCTGTTTTTT.

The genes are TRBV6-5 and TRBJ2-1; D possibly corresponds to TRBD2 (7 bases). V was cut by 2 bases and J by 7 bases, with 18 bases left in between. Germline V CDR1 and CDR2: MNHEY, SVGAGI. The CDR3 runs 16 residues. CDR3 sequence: CASSYIKGGLGNEQFF. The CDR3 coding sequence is TGTGCCAGCAGTTACATCAAGGGGGGGCTGGGTAATGAGCAGTTCTTC.

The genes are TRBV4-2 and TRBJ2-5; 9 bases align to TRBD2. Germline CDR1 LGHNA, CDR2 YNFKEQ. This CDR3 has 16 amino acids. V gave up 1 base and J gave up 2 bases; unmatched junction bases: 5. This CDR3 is CASSQGPAGGQETQYF. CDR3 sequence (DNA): TGTGCCAGCAGCCAAGGACCAGCGGGGGGACAAGAGACCCAGTACTTC.

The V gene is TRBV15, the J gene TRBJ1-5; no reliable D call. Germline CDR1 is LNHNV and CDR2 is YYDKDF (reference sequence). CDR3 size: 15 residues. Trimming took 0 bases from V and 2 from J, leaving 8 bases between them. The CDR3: CATSRENIGNQPQHF. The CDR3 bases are TGTGCCACCAGCAGAGAAAATATTGGCAATCAGCCCCAGCATTTT.

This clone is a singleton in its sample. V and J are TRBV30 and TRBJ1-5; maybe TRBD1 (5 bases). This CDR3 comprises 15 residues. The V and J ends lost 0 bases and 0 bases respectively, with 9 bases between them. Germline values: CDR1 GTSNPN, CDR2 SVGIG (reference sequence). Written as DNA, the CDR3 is TGTGCCTGGAGTGTAAAAGGGGATAGCAATCAGCCCCAGCATTTT. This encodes CAWSVKGDSNQPQHF.

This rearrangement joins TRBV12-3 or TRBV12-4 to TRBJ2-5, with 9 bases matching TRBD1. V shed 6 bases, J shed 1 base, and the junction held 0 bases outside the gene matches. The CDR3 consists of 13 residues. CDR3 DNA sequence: TGTGCCAGCAGGACAGGGGGCCAAGAGACCCAGTACTTC. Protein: CASRTGGQETQYF.

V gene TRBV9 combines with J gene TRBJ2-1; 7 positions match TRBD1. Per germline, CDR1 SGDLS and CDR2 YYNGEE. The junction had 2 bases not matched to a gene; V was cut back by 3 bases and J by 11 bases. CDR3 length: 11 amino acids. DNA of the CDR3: TGTGCCAGCAGCGGGGACAGTAAGCAGTTCTTC. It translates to CASSGDSKQFF.

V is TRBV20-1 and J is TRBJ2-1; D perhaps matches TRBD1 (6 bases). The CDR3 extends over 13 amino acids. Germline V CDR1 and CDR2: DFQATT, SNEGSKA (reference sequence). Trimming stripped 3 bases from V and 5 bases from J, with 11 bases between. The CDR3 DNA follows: TGCAGTGCTAGTCGGGACAACAACAATGAGCAGTTCTTC. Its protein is CSASRDNNNEQFF.

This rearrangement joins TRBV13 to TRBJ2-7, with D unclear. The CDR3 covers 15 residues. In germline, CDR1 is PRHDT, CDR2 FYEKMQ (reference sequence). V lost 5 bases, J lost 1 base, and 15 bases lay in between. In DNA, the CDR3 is TGTGCCAGCAGCAGGTTGGCGGCCCCGTCCTACGAGCAGTACTTC. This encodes CASSRLAAPSYEQYF.

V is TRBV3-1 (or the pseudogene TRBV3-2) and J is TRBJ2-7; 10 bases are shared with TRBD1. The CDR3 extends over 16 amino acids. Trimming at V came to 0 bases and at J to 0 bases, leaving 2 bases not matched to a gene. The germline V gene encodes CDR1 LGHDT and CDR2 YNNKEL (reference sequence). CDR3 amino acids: CASSQDGQGGSYEQYF. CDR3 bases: TGTGCCAGCAGCCAAGACGGACAGGGGGGCTCCTACGAGCAGTACTTC.

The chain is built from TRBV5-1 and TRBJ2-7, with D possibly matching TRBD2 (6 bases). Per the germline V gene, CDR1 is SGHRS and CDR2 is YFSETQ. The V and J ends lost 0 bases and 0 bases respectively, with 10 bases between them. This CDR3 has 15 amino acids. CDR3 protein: CASSLAGRDSYEQYF. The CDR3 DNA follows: TGCGCCAGCAGCTTGGCCGGGCGGGACTCCTACGAGCAGTACTTC.

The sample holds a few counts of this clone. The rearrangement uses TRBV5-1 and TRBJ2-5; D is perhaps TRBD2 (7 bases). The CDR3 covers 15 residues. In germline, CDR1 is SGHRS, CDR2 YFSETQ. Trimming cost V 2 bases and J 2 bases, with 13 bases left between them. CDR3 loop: CASSFQAGQQETQYF. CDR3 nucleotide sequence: TGCGCCAGCAGCTTCCAAGCGGGACAACAAGAGACCCAGTACTTC.

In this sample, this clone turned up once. The CDR3 protein is CAWSPPRSGEKLFF. The CDR3 DNA reads as TGTGCCTGGAGTCCGCCTAGATCGGGTGAAAAACTGTTTTTT. The chain combines TRBV30 with TRBJ1-4; D unclear. This CDR3 has 14 residues. Trimming pared 2 bases from V and 7 bases from J, leaving 14 bases between. Per germline, CDR1 GTSNPN and CDR2 SVGIG (reference sequence).

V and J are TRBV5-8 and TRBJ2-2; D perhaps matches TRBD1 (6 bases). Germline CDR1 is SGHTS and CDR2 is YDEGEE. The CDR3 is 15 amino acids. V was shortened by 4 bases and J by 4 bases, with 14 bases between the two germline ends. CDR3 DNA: TGTGCCAGCAGCAGGACGGACAGATCCACCGGGGAGCTGTTTTTT. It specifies CASSRTDRSTGELFF.

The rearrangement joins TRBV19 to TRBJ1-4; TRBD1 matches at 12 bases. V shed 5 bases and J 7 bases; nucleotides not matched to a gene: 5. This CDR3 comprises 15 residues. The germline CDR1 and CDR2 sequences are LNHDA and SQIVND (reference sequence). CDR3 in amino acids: CASSPRDRGLEKLFF. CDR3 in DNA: TGTGCCAGTAGTCCCCGGGACAGGGGGCTTGAAAAACTGTTTTTT.

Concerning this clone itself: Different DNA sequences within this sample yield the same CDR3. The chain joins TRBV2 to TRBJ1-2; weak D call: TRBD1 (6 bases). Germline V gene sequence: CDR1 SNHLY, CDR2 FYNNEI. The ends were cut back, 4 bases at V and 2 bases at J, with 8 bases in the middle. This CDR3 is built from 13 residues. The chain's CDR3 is CASSGTGNYGYTF. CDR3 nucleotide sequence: TGTGCCAGCAGTGGTACAGGGAACTATGGCTACACCTTC.

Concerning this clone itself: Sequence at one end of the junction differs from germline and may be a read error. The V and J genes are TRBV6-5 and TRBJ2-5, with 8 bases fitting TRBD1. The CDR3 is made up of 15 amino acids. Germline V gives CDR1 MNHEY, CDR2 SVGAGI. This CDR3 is CASSDSTGARETQYF. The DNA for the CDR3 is TGTGCCAGCAGTGACTCGACAGGGGCGCGGGAGACCCAGTACTTC.